This is a list of T cell receptor beta chains from one sample in a study of long-term antiretroviral therapy in people with HIV. Repertoires were generated with immunoSEQ multiplex PCR, while TCRdb's copy carries only in-frame clones and drops some. Altogether approximately 30,000 clones are present, roughly 84% being singletons, with the ten largest covering 4.8%. This specimen consisted of unsorted PBMCs, obtained 0.8 years after starting antiretroviral therapy. Receptors originate from a woman aged 30 to 39 with HIV. CDR3s include the opening cysteine and the closing phenylalanine or tryptophan. D genes are given only for firm matches. A clone size is listed for some rows: how often the clone was seen (once, few, many), or a class if it is expanded.

TRBV18	.	TRBD2	TRBJ2-5	TGTGCCAGCTCACCGCTACAGCTAGCGGGGGGACGGCAAGAGACCCAGTACTTC	CASSPLQLAGGRQETQYF
TRBV19	.	.	TRBJ1-3	TGTGCCAGTAGTAACCCGGACGTACAGATCTCTGGAAACACCATATATTTT	CASSNPDVQISGNTIYF
TRBV10-2	.	TRBD2	TRBJ2-1	TGCGCCAGCAGTATTAGCGGGGGTAGAGAGCAGTTCTTC	CASSISGGREQFF
TRBV7-8	.	.	TRBJ2-5	TGTGCCAGCAGCTTAGCGGGTTGGCCGCTCCGGACAGTCCAAGAGACCCAGTACTTC	CASSLAGWPLRTVQETQYF
TRBV30	.	.	TRBJ1-2	TGTGCCTGGAGCCCGGGGGGGATTAACTATGGCTACACCTTC	CAWSPGGINYGYTF
TRBV25-1	once	.	TRBJ2-5	TGTGCCAGCAGTACAAGAGGGTACCAAGAGACCCAGTACTTC	CASSTRGYQETQYF
TRBV4-1	.	.	TRBJ2-2	TGCGCCAGCAGCCAAATCTCCACGGACGGGGAGCTGTTTTTT	CASSQISTDGELFF
TRBV5-8	few	.	TRBJ1-3	TGTGCCAGCAGCTCCCGGGGACGGAGCTCTGGAAACACCATATATTTT	CASSSRGRSSGNTIYF
TRBV29-1	.	.	TRBJ2-7	TGCAGCGTTGAAGTACAGGGTTACGAGCAGTACTTC	CSVEVQGYEQYF
TRBV4-2	.	.	TRBJ1-2	TGTGCCAGCAGCCAAGATGAAGCGGACGTCTTCTTC	CASSQDEADVFF
TRBV7-9	.	.	TRBJ2-6	TGTGCCAGCAGCTTGGCTTCTGGGGCCAACGTCCTGACTTTC	CASSLASGANVLTF
TRBV7-8	.	.	TRBJ2-3	TGTGCCAGCAGCTTAGGCATGAGGTCAGATACGCAGTATTTT	CASSLGMRSDTQYF
TRBV6-1	.	.	TRBJ1-4	TGTGCCAGCAGCGGACGGAGTAATGAAAAACTGTTTTTT	CASSGRSNEKLFF
TRBV5-1	.	TRBD1	TRBJ1-4	TGCGCCAGCAGTTTACAGGGGGCGGAGGAAAAACTGTTTTTT	CASSLQGAEEKLFF
TRBV5-1	.	TRBD2	TRBJ2-2	TGCGCCAGCAGCTTGGCGGGACTAGCGGTCACCGGGGAGCTGTTTTTT	CASSLAGLAVTGELFF
TRBV25-1	once	.	TRBJ1-4	TGTGCCAGCAGTGCCGGATACTCGTCAACTAATGAAAAACTGTTTTTT	CASSAGYSSTNEKLFF
TRBV27	.	.	TRBJ2-3	TGTGCCAGCAGTTTATTCCCCACAGATACGCAGTATTTT	CASSLFPTDTQYF
TRBV2	.	.	TRBJ1-2	TGTGCCAGCATATCCTTTCGCTATGGCTACACCTTC	CASISFRYGYTF
TRBV11-2	.	.	TRBJ2-7	TGTGCCAGCAGCTTAACGGGGGCCCTCTCCTACGAGCAGTACTTC	CASSLTGALSYEQYF
TRBV2	once	.	TRBJ1-4	TGTGCCAGTGGGAGCCCTACTTGGGGGTCTGGCGAAAAACTGTTTTTT	CASGSPTWGSGEKLFF
TRBV7-9	.	.	TRBJ1-1	TGTGCCAGCAGCTTTACAGCGAACACTGAAGCTTTCTTT	CASSFTANTEAFF
TRBV18	.	.	TRBJ1-4	TGTGCCAGCTCACCACAGACAGGAGCTAATGAAAAACTGTTTTTT	CASSPQTGANEKLFF
TRBV6-5	.	.	TRBJ2-2	TGTGCCAGCCGGGCACCGAACACCGGGGAGCTGTTTTTT	CASRAPNTGELFF
TRBV11-1	few	.	TRBJ2-2	TGTGCCAGCAGCTTACACAGGGCGTCGACCGGGGAGCTGTTTTTT	CASSLHRASTGELFF
TRBV29-1	once	.	TRBJ1-1	TGCAGCGCCACGGGGGTCGTGAACACTGAAGCTTTCTTT	CSATGVVNTEAFF
TRBV5-1	.	.	TRBJ2-5	TGCGCCAGCAGCGGCGACGGGACCCCTCAGGAGACCCAGTACTTC	CASSGDGTPQETQYF
TRBV5-1	.	.	TRBJ1-3	TGCGCCAGCAGCTTGTCGGGGCTGGGAAACACCATATATTTT	CASSLSGLGNTIYF
TRBV29-1	.	TRBD1	TRBJ2-1	TGCAGCGTTGCCCGGGACAGGGGAGTTGGTGAGCAGTTCTTC	CSVARDRGVGEQFF
TRBV2	.	.	TRBJ1-3	TGTGCCAGCAGTGAAAACAGGGCTAAAATTGGTGGAAACACCATATATTTT	CASSENRAKIGGNTIYF
TRBV7-3	.	.	TRBJ2-1	TGTGCCAGCAGCTTAAAAGCCCCTGGTACGGTTAGCTCCTACAATGAGCAGTTCTTC	CASSLKAPGTVSSYNEQFF
TRBV10-2	.	TRBD1	TRBJ2-7	TGCGCCAGCCATGAGCCCTGGACAGGGGATTATTACGAGCAGTACTTC	CASHEPWTGDYYEQYF
TRBV19	.	.	TRBJ1-5	TGTGCCAGTAGTATTAGGACTCGCAAGGGGCCTTATGGCAATCAGCCCCAGCATTTT	CASSIRTRKGPYGNQPQHF
TRBV5-1	.	.	TRBJ2-2	TGCGCCAGCAGCTCCACCCTCGCGGGAAACGGGGAGCTGTTTTTT	CASSSTLAGNGELFF
TRBV5-1	.	TRBD2	TRBJ2-3	TGCGCCAGCAGCAGACTAGCCGTCACAGATACGCAGTATTTT	CASSRLAVTDTQYF
TRBV19	.	TRBD1	TRBJ1-6	TGTGCCAGTAGTTTGACCACAGGGGTTCGCTATAATTCACCCCTCCACTTT	CASSLTTGVRYNSPLHF
TRBV23-1	.	.	TRBJ1-1	TGCGCCAGCAGTCACCCCGGGTGGGAGAAGGGAGGGTGGGAAGCTTTCTTT	CASSHPGWEKGGWEAFF
TRBV12-5	.	TRBD1	TRBJ1-1	TGTGCTAGCGTCAGGGGGGGGCAGGTCACTGAAGCTTTCTTT	CASVRGGQVTEAFF
TRBV5-1	.	.	TRBJ2-5	TGCGCCAGCAGCTTGGCGCCTGGGGTCCAAGAGACCCAGTACTTC	CASSLAPGVQETQYF
TRBV5-1	.	.	TRBJ1-1	TGCGCCAGCGGTGAGGGCACTGAAGCTTTCTTT	CASGEGTEAFF
TRBV2	once	.	TRBJ1-5	TGTGCCAGCAGCACAGTTTATCAGCCCCAGCATTTT	CASSTVYQPQHF
TRBV11-2	.	.	TRBJ1-2	TGTGCCAGCAGCTCTCCGAGGGGAGGGAGTAACTATGGCTACACCTTC	CASSSPRGGSNYGYTF
TRBV18	.	.	TRBJ2-3	TGTGCCAGCTCACCACAAGAGGGGCGGTTCGATACGCAGTATTTT	CASSPQEGRFDTQYF
TRBV11-2	.	.	TRBJ1-1	TGTGCCAGCAGCTTTTCCCTGGCCTACACCTTGAACACTGAAGCTTTCTTT	CASSFSLAYTLNTEAFF